A selection of T cell receptor beta chains follows, all from one sample in a study of blood T cell repertoires in COVID-19. Method: immunoSEQ multiplex PCR; TCRdb's copy keeps in-frame clones and lacks some. Here the sample spans about 73,000 clones, over 80% being singletons. Sequencing was performed on peripheral blood. The source is a woman aged 55-69 years with acute or convalescent COVID-19. Both conserved end residues are part of each CDR3. A D gene is named only where the DNA matches it firmly. Expanded clones are given a class, and other clones once, few, many or no size at all.

DNA | CDR3 | size | V | D | J
TGTGCCAGCAGCGTAGACCCCGGGACAGGGGGCATAGATACGCAGTATTTT | CASSVDPGTGGIDTQYF | - | TRBV9 | TRBD1 | TRBJ2-3
TGCGCCAGCAGCATCCGGACAGGGGTCCTATCGAACACTGAAGCTTTCTTT | CASSIRTGVLSNTEAFF | - | TRBV5-1 | TRBD1 | TRBJ1-1
TGTGCCACCAGTGATTTTGGGGGCGCGGGTAAGTCGGCTGAAGCTTTCTTT | CATSDFGGAGKSAEAFF | - | TRBV24-1 | - | TRBJ1-1
TGCGCCAGCAGCGTATCCGGGACTAGCTACGAGCAGTACTTC | CASSVSGTSYEQYF | - | TRBV5-1 | TRBD2 | TRBJ2-7
TGTGCCAGCAGCACGGGAGTCTATGGCTACACCTTC | CASSTGVYGYTF | - | TRBV12-3/TRBV12-4 | - | TRBJ1-2
TGTGCCAGCAGCAGAGTAGGGGGCGACGAGCAGTACTTC | CASSRVGGDEQYF | - | TRBV5-4 | TRBD1 | TRBJ2-7
TGTGCCAGCAGCGTAGGGGGACAAGGAGGCGCTGAAGCTTTCTTT | CASSVGGQGGAEAFF | - | TRBV9 | - | TRBJ1-1
TGTGCCAGCAGTTCTGCGACTACGATCGATGAGCAGTTCTTC | CASSSATTIDEQFF | few | TRBV25-1 | - | TRBJ2-1
TGTGCCTGGAGCCAGCGGAGGGATCTTGGAACCCAGTACTTC | CAWSQRRDLGTQYF | once | TRBV30 | - | TRBJ2-5
TGTGCCAGCAGCCCCTCAGGGGGCTCTGGAAACACCATATATTTT | CASSPSGGSGNTIYF | - | TRBV9 | TRBD1 | TRBJ1-3
TGTGCCACCAGCAGAGAGCAGGGCACTGAAGCTTTCTTT | CATSREQGTEAFF | - | TRBV15 | - | TRBJ1-1
TGTGCCAGCAGCCCACAGGGGATTGAGCAGTTCTTC | CASSPQGIEQFF | - | TRBV7-9 | TRBD1 | TRBJ2-1
TGTGCCAGCAGTTACGGGACAGGGGGACGGAATTGGGGCTACACCTTC | CASSYGTGGRNWGYTF | - | TRBV6-5 | TRBD1 | TRBJ1-2
TGCGCCAGTTCCCAGGGCGAGGGGGCAGGTCATTCACCCCTCCACTTT | CASSQGEGAGHSPLHF | - | TRBV5-1 | TRBD1 | TRBJ1-6
TGTGCCAGCAGCGAAGGGGTGAGCGGGAAGGTAAATGAGCAGTTCTTC | CASSEGVSGKVNEQFF | - | TRBV9 | TRBD2 | TRBJ2-1
TGCGCCAGCAGCGACTCGGGGAACATTCAGTACTTC | CASSDSGNIQYF | - | TRBV5-1 | - | TRBJ2-4
TGTGCCAGCAGCGTAGAGCCGGGGGAGGGCTCTGAAGCTTTCTTT | CASSVEPGEGSEAFF | - | TRBV9 | - | TRBJ1-1
TGTGCCAGCAGTGACTCTACAGGGGGAGGCTACACCTTC | CASSDSTGGGYTF | - | TRBV6-4 | TRBD1 | TRBJ1-2
TGTGCCAGCAGCGTAGCGGGAGGATCCACAGATACGCAGTATTTT | CASSVAGGSTDTQYF | - | TRBV9 | TRBD2 | TRBJ2-3
TGTGCCACCAGTGAATCCGACAGGGGTTCGCATCAGCCCCAGCATTTT | CATSESDRGSHQPQHF | few | TRBV24-1 | TRBD1 | TRBJ1-5
TGTGCCAGCAGCGAGGGTCAGGGCTCTAATTCACCCCTCCACTTT | CASSEGQGSNSPLHF | - | TRBV9 | - | TRBJ1-6
TGTGCCAGTAGAGGAACCGGGACAGAGTCCTACGAGCAGTACTTC | CASRGTGTESYEQYF | - | TRBV19 | TRBD1 | TRBJ2-7
TGTGCCTGGAACCATTTGGGGGGGAATAATTCACCCCTCCACTTT | CAWNHLGGNNSPLHF | - | TRBV30 | - | TRBJ1-6
TGTGCCAGCAGCAGACAGGGGGCCCACGAGCAGTACTTC | CASSRQGAHEQYF | - | TRBV28 | TRBD1 | TRBJ2-7
TGTGCCAGTAGTCGGGCCGGGACAGGGGTTGAAAAACTGTTTTTT | CASSRAGTGVEKLFF | few | TRBV19 | TRBD1 | TRBJ1-4
TGTGCCAGCAGTGAAGATAGTTTTCAAGAGACCCAGTACTTC | CASSEDSFQETQYF | - | TRBV6-1 | - | TRBJ2-5
TGTGCCAGCAGCACAGGGGGCGGTAGGACTAATGAAAAACTGTTTTTT | CASSTGGGRTNEKLFF | - | TRBV7-9 | TRBD1 | TRBJ1-4
TGTGCCAGCAGTCCCCACCGGGGGTACTCTGGAAACACCATATATTTT | CASSPHRGYSGNTIYF | few | TRBV27 | - | TRBJ1-3
TGTGCCAGCAGCTTAGGGGGAGCCCCCTCCTATGGCTACACCTTC | CASSLGGAPSYGYTF | - | TRBV7-9 | - | TRBJ1-2
TGCAGTGCTAGTCTTCGGGGGTTCTACGAGCAGTACTTC | CSASLRGFYEQYF | few | TRBV20-1 | - | TRBJ2-7
TGTGCCAGTAGGGGAGCAGGGGAAGAGAAGCCCCAGCATTTT | CASRGAGEEKPQHF | - | TRBV19 | - | TRBJ1-5
TGTGCCAGCAGGTCGGGACAGCATAGCAATCAGCCCCAGCATTTT | CASRSGQHSNQPQHF | few | TRBV6-5 | TRBD1 | TRBJ1-5
TGCGCCAGCAGCTTGGGACAAAATTCACCCCTCCACTTT | CASSLGQNSPLHF | - | TRBV5-1 | - | TRBJ1-6
TGTGCCAGCACCAAACCTAACACAGATACGCAGTATTTT | CASTKPNTDTQYF | - | TRBV5-4 | - | TRBJ2-3
TGTGCCAGCAGGCTGACAGGACCCAAAGAGACCCAGTACTTC | CASRLTGPKETQYF | once | TRBV7-8 | - | TRBJ2-5
TGTGCCAGCAGTGAATGGCGGGCGTCTAATTCACCCCTCCACTTT | CASSEWRASNSPLHF | few | TRBV2 | - | TRBJ1-6
TGCGCCAGCAGCTTGGGAACTGTTAGGGGGCCCCAAGAGACCCAGTACTTC | CASSLGTVRGPQETQYF | - | TRBV5-1 | TRBD1 | TRBJ2-5
TGTGCCAGCAGCCTCTTTCCTAATGAGCAGTTCTTC | CASSLFPNEQFF | - | TRBV3-1/TRBV3-2 | - | TRBJ2-1
TGCGCCACCCGACTCGGCTTGGAGGGCGGCGAGCAGTACTTC | CATRLGLEGGEQYF | - | TRBV5-1 | - | TRBJ2-7
TGTGCCAGCAGTCCCACAAAGAGGAGCGGGAGTATCTTGTATGAGCAGTACTTC | CASSPTKRSGSILYEQYF | few | TRBV6-6 | TRBD2 | TRBJ2-7
TGTGCCAGCAGCCCTCAGACTAGTGGAGAGACCCAGTACTTC | CASSPQTSGETQYF | - | TRBV3-1/TRBV3-2 | - | TRBJ2-5
TGTGCCAGCAGAGAGCAGACCCACCGCGGTGAAAAACTGTTTTTT | CASREQTHRGEKLFF | - | TRBV2 | - | TRBJ1-4
TGTGCCAGCAGTGAGACTAGCGGGGGCACAGATACGCAGTATTTT | CASSETSGGTDTQYF | - | TRBV6-4 | TRBD2 | TRBJ2-3
TGCGCCAGCAGTTCTGGGCAAGATAGTAGAGCAACTAATGAAAAACTGTTTTTT | CASSSGQDSRATNEKLFF | - | TRBV5-1 | - | TRBJ1-4
TGTGCCAGCAGCTTGACGGGGGGCCAAGGTCAGCCCCAGCATTTT | CASSLTGGQGQPQHF | - | TRBV5-5 | - | TRBJ1-5
TGTGCAGCAGCCAAGGACAGGGCAGTTCAGCCCCAGCATTTT | CAAAKDRAVQPQHF | once | TRBV14 | TRBD1 | TRBJ1-5
TGCGCCAGCGTTAGGGACAACTTAGCAGATACGCAGTATTTT | CASVRDNLADTQYF | - | TRBV5-1 | - | TRBJ2-3